This T cell receptor beta chain came from a study of T cell repertoires in cytomegalovirus infection. Study at large: An indication of both CMV infection and matching HLA type came from public TCR beta signatures.

The V and J ends lost 3 bases and 3 bases respectively, with 15 bases between them. CDR3 length equals 15 residues. Germline values: CDR1 LNHNV, CDR2 YYDKDF (reference sequence). MiXCR was run by TCRdb on the reads, yielding one entry per CDR3 protein. The sample lists approximately 1,000,000 distinct CDR3 sequences, less than 35% occurring once. The study's findings and limits: Cumulative public TCR beta family frequency identified carriers of CMV plus the relevant HLA. What dominated the ex vivo response were HLA-C-restricted CMV-specific TCR beta clonotypes.

On this clonotype: What it binds is not known.

The source is a human donor in good health (CMV status not recorded). Some clones in this sample may be carry-over from other donors' samples. This rearrangement joins TRBV15 to TRBJ2-7; no clear D. The material was cultured CD8+ T cells from PBMCs, obtained from culture after CMV antigen stimulation. As DNA, the CDR3 is TGTGCCACCAGCAGGTCGAAGACCCCCTACTACGAGCAGTACTTC. Encoded protein: CATSRSKTPYYEQYF.